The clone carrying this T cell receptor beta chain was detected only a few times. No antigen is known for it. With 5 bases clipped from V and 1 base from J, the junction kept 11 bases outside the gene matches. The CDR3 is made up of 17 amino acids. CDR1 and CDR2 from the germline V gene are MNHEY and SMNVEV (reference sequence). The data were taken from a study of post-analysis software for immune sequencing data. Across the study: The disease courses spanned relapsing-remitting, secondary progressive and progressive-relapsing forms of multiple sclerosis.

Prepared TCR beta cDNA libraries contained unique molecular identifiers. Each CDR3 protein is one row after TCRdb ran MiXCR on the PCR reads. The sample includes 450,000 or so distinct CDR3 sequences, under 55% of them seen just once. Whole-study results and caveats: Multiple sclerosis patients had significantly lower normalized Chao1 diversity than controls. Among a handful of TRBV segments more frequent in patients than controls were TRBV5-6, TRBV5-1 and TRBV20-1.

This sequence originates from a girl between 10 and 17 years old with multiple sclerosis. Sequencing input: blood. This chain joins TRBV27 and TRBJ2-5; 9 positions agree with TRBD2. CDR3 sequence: CASSPRTSVALQETQYF. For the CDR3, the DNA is TGTGCCAGCAGTCCCCGGACTAGCGTTGCCCTCCAAGAGACCCAGTACTTC.